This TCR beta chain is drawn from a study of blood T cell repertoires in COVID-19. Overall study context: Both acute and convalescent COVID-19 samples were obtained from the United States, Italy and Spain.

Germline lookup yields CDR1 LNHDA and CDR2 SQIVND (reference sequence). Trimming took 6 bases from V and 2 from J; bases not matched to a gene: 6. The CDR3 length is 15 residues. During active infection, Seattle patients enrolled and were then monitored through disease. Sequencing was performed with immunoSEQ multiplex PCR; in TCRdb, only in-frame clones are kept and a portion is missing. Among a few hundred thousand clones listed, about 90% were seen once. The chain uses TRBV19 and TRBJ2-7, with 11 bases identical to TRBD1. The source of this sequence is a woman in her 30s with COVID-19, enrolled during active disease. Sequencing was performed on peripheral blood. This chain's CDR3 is CASSRMDRGPYEQYF. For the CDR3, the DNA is TGTGCCAGTAGCCGCATGGACAGGGGGCCCTACGAGCAGTACTTC.